This passage covers 27 T cell receptor beta chains from one sample sequenced in a study of tissue T cells after allogeneic stem cell transplantation. TCRdb keeps only in-frame clones here, not all; method: immunoSEQ multiplex PCR. The table lists more than 40,000 clones, 73% of them singletons, with approximately 0.59% in the top ten. Sequenced material: sorted cells pooled from one or two spleens. These receptor sequences come from a pool of C57BL/6 mice in good health.

Turning to this clone: Germline and genes: mouse. The read finishes 1 residue shy of the CDR3 end, and the germline J gene is used to complete it. This sequence joins TRBV12-2 and TRBJ2-7; 12 bases map to TRBD2. The germline V gene has CDR1 SGHLS and CDR2 HYDKME. Germline trimming cut 2 bases from V and 6 bases from J; bases unmatched to any gene: 1. The CDR3 extends over 13 amino acids. The sequenced part of the CDR3 DNA is TGTGCCAGCTCTCAGGACTGGGGGGGTGAACAGTAC. As protein: CASSQDWGGEQY. The full CDR3 is CASSQDWGGEQYF.

Details on this clone: Gene names refer to mouse genes. The CDR3 is cut off 1 residue early in the read; its end comes from the germline J gene. The J gene is TRBJ2-2, the V gene TRBV5; possibly TRBD1 or TRBD2 for D (5 bases each). Germline values: CDR1 LGHNA, CDR2 YNLKQL (reference sequence). Trimming left V 1 base short and J 0 bases short, with 9 bases between. The CDR3 contains 16 residues. CDR3 DNA, as far as it was read: TGTGCCAGCAGCCAAGGGGGGTCTGCAAACACCGGGCAGCTCTAC. It specifies CASSQGGSANTGQLY. The entire CDR3 is CASSQGGSANTGQLYF.

As to this clone: Germline and genes: mouse. The read terminates 1 residue before the CDR3 end, so the remaining end is supplied by the germline J gene. This chain joins TRBV1 and TRBJ1-5; 7 nucleotides line up with TRBD1. After removal of 7 bases from V and 2 bases from J, the junction contained 2 bases not matched to a gene. The length of the CDR3 is 13 residues. Germline CDR1 is NSQYPW and CDR2 is LRSPGD (reference sequence). CDR3 amino acids: CTCTGTDNQAPLF. The sequenced CDR3 bases are TGCACCTGCACCGGGACAGACAACCAGGCTCCGCTT.

In this sample, this clone turned up once. Gene names are the mouse ones. With the read ending 1 residue before the CDR3 end, the germline J gene is used to fill in that end. The rearrangement links TRBV13-1 to TRBJ2-1; no firm D call. The CDR3 loop spans 14 amino acids. With 2 bases removed from V and 0 bases from J, the gap between germline ends came to 6 bases. The V gene's germline CDR1 is NSHNY and CDR2 SYGAGN. The CDR3 spells CASSDKHNYAEQFF. The CDR3 DNA, read in part, is TGTGCCAGCAGTGACAAACATAACTATGCTGAGCAGTTC.

About this clone itself: Any gene name here is a mouse gene name. The missing CDR3 end, 1 residue past where the read stops, is filled in from the germline J gene. Different DNA sequences within this sample yield the same CDR3. V usage is TRBV13-1 and J usage is TRBJ2-5; TRBD2 matches at 11 bases. The CDR3 has 15 residues. V lost 3 bases, J lost 3 bases, and 3 bases stayed unmatched. CDR1 is NSHNY and CDR2 is SYGAGN in the germline V gene. CDR3 bases read: TGTGCCAGCAGTGGTGGACTGGGGGGACAAGACACCCAGTAC. As protein: CASSGGLGGQDTQY. The whole CDR3 sequence is CASSGGLGGQDTQYF.

Worth noting for this clone: Gene names refer to mouse genes. Read data end 1 residue before the CDR3 end; the end is taken from the germline J gene. The V gene is TRBV5, the J gene TRBJ2-1, with TRBD2 matching 9 bases. Germline values: CDR1 LGHNA, CDR2 YNLKQL (reference sequence). The J segment lost 2 bases and the V segment lost 4 bases, leaving 3 bases of the junction unmatched. The CDR3 length is 15 residues. CDR3 residues: CASSPLGGDYAEQFF. CDR3 DNA, as far as it was read: TGTGCCAGCAGCCCCCTGGGGGGGGACTATGCTGAGCAGTTC.

In the case of this clone: Genes here carry mouse names. From the germline J gene comes the end of the CDR3, since the read stops 1 residue before it. This chain uses TRBV31 with TRBJ1-6; no reliable D call. Being an ORF, TRBJ1-6 has a function that is uncertain. CDR3 length equals 14 residues. With 1 base removed from V and 6 bases from J, the gap between germline ends came to 10 bases. CDR1 and CDR2 from the germline V gene are GKSSPN and SITVG. The CDR3: CAWSQAGGNSPLYF. CDR3 DNA (partial): TGTGCCTGGAGTCAGGCGGGTGGTAATTCGCCCCTCTAC.

With respect to this clone: Gene names follow the mouse nomenclature. The covered CDR3 bases are TGTGCCAGCTCTCTCTTGGGTGCAGAAACGCTGTAT. This encodes CASSLLGAETLY. The entire CDR3 is CASSLLGAETLYF. V gene TRBV12-2 combines with J gene TRBJ2-3, with D unresolved. The read stops 1 residue short of the end of the CDR3; the missing end is completed from the germline J gene. Germline V gives CDR1 SGHLS, CDR2 HYDKME. Deletions cut 0 bases from V and 1 base from J, with 4 bases between. The CDR3 runs 13 residues.

A note on this clone: The germline and genes are mouse ones. Coverage ceases 1 residue before the CDR3 finishes, and the germline J gene fills in the end. This chain joins TRBV13-2 and TRBJ2-1, with 8 bases matching TRBD2. The CDR3 is 15 amino acids. Germline CDR1 and CDR2: NNHNN and SYGAGS (reference sequence). V shed 4 bases and J 1 base; nucleotides not matched to a gene: 4. The sequenced part of the CDR3 DNA is TGTGCCAGCGGTCCCCGGACTGGGAACTATGCTGAGCAGTTC. Translated, it gives CASGPRTGNYAEQF. The full CDR3 is CASGPRTGNYAEQFF.

A word on this clone: The germline and genes are mouse ones. The missing CDR3 end, 1 residue past where the read stops, is filled in from the germline J gene. V is TRBV12-1 and J is TRBJ2-7, with 7 bases aligning to TRBD2. V lost 4 bases and J lost 2; bases outside the gene matches: 7. The V gene's germline CDR1 is SGHSN and CDR2 HYEKVE. The CDR3 consists of 14 residues. CDR3 DNA, as far as it was read: TGTGCCAGCTCCCCCCGGGGGGGGGCCTATGAACAGTAC. Protein sequence: CASSPRGGAYEQY. The whole CDR3 protein is CASSPRGGAYEQYF.

A note on this clone: Gene names denote mouse genes. The observed sequence ends 1 residue before the CDR3 terminus, with the missing tail filled in from the germline J gene. This sequence joins TRBV4 and TRBJ2-5; D is undetermined. CDR3 size: 14 residues. V gave up 5 bases and J gave up 0 bases, with 9 bases separating them. From germline, CDR1 is LGHDT and CDR2 YNNKQL (reference sequence). The CDR3 loop is CASSPRRNQDTQYF. The sequenced CDR3 bases are TGTGCCAGCAGCCCCCGCAGGAACCAAGACACCCAGTAC. Full variable domain (rest looked up from reference TRBV4 and TRBJ2-5): ETAVFQTPNYHVTQVGNEVSFNCKQTLGHDTMYWYKQDSKKLLKIMFSYNNKQLIVNETVPRRFSPQSSDKAHLNLRIKSVEPEDSAVYLCASSPRRNQDTQYFGPGTRLLVL.

To note about this clone: The genes and germline here are from mouse. The sequenced fragment ends 1 residue before the CDR3 boundary, so the rest is inferred from the germline J gene. The V and J genes are TRBV5 and TRBJ1-4; D is perhaps TRBD1 (6 bases). Germline V gene lookup returns CDR1 LGHNA and CDR2 YNLKQL (reference sequence). Deletions cut 4 bases from V and 4 bases from J, with 7 bases between. The CDR3 totals 13 residues. CDR3 sequence reads: CASSRTDNERLFF. Partial CDR3 DNA: TGTGCCAGCAGCCGGACAGACAACGAAAGATTATTT.

As for this clone: Genes and germline come from the mouse. The CDR3 end is not reached by the read, which stops 1 residue before it; the germline J gene fills it in. The chain employs TRBV26 and TRBJ2-5; the D gene is possibly TRBD1 (6 bases). The CDR3 covers 14 residues. The V gene's germline CDR1 is KGHPV and CDR2 FQNQEV (reference sequence). Between the trimmed V and J ends, which lost 2 bases and 0 bases, there was a span of 6 bases. The DNA read from the CDR3 is TGTGCCAGCAGTCTGAGGGGGAACCAAGACACCCAGTAC. It codes for CASSLRGNQDTQY. The full CDR3 is CASSLRGNQDTQYF.

Details on this clone: The gene symbols are mouse symbols. The DNA ends 1 residue before the CDR3 does, and the rest of the CDR3 is filled in from the germline J gene. This sequence joins TRBV13-2 and TRBJ2-5; 10 bases are a match to TRBD2. This CDR3 has 16 residues. From germline, CDR1 is NNHNN and CDR2 SYGAGS (reference sequence). J gave up 0 bases and V 2 bases, and 3 bases lay outside the gene matches. CDR3 in amino acids: CASGETGGPNQDTQYF. Incomplete CDR3 DNA: TGTGCCAGCGGTGAGACTGGGGGGCCTAACCAAGACACCCAGTAC.

This clone has a handful of counts. Genes and germline come from the mouse. The sequence runs out 1 residue before the end of the CDR3; the remainder is reconstructed from the germline J gene. The chain combines TRBV12-1 with TRBJ2-1; 12 positions match TRBD2. The ends lost 4 bases at V and 6 bases at J; junction bases unmatched: 3. CDR3 size: 14 residues. Per the germline V gene, CDR1 is SGHSN and CDR2 is HYEKVE. The sequenced part of the CDR3 DNA is TGTGCCAGCTCGACTGGGGGGGCATTTGCTGAGCAGTTC. Protein product: CASSTGGAFAEQF. The whole CDR3 region reads CASSTGGAFAEQFF.

On this clone itself: The germline and genes are mouse ones. Sequencing ends 1 residue short of the CDR3 end; the germline J gene provides the rest. The chain combines TRBV26 with TRBJ1-1, with TRBD1 as a possible D gene (5 bases). The CDR3 spans 13 residues. V was clipped by 0 bases and J by 8 bases, with 10 bases between them. The V gene's germline CDR1 is KGHPV and CDR2 FQNQEV (reference sequence). This CDR3 is CASSLSRVGEVFF. Incomplete CDR3 DNA: TGTGCCAGCAGTCTGTCCAGGGTGGGGGAAGTCTTC.

This clone appeared a few times. Gene names denote mouse genes. The DNA ends 1 residue before the CDR3 does, and the rest of the CDR3 is filled in from the germline J gene. The V call is TRBV4, the J call TRBJ1-2; D is unclear. Germline CDR1 is LGHDT and CDR2 is YNNKQL (reference sequence). Trimming removed 5 bases from V and 2 bases from J, with 6 bases in between. The CDR3 loop spans 12 amino acids. The covered CDR3 bases are TGTGCCAGCAGCCAGACGAACTCCGACTACACC. The encoded protein is CASSQTNSDYT. The full CDR3 protein is CASSQTNSDYTF.

A note on this clone: The genes and germline here are from mouse. The read gets to within 1 residue of the CDR3 end, and the germline J gene fills in the rest. The chain links TRBV4 to TRBJ1-6; D possibly corresponds to TRBD1 (5 bases). TRBJ1-6 is annotated as an ORF whose role is uncertain. Trimming took off 6 bases at V and 5 bases at J, with 8 bases between the two ends. This CDR3 has 13 residues. CDR1 LGHDT and CDR2 YNNKQL come from the germline V gene (reference sequence). The part of the CDR3 DNA that was read is TGTGCCAGCAGTCGACAGCATAATTCGCCCCTCTAC. Translating it yields CASSRQHNSPLY. The complete CDR3 protein is CASSRQHNSPLYF.

With regard to this clone: Gene names follow the mouse nomenclature. The read finishes 1 residue shy of the CDR3 end, and the germline J gene is used to complete it. The chain carries TRBV26 and TRBJ2-4; no definite D call. The CDR3 is 13 residues long. Germline V gene lookup returns CDR1 KGHPV and CDR2 FQNQEV (reference sequence). The V gene lost 1 base and the J gene lost 0 bases, with 2 bases spanning the gap. The CDR3 bases that were read are TGTGCCAGCAGTCTGTGGAGTCAAAACACCTTGTAC. It translates to CASSLWSQNTLY. The complete CDR3 sequence is CASSLWSQNTLYF.

A note on this clone: Genes and germline come from the mouse. Read coverage stops 1 residue before the CDR3 terminus; the germline J gene supplies the remainder. The chain uses TRBV12-1 and TRBJ2-5; TRBD1 is a possible D gene (5 bases). The germline V and J ends were trimmed by 4 bases and 6 bases, with 13 bases remaining between them. CDR1 is SGHSN and CDR2 is HYEKVE in the germline V gene. This CDR3 comprises 13 residues. The sequenced part of the CDR3 DNA is TGTGCCAGCTCCCCCAGGGTTCGGGACACCCAGTAC. It yields the protein CASSPRVRDTQY. The CDR3, in full, reads CASSPRVRDTQYF.

Comment on this clone: Genes here carry mouse names. With the read ending 1 residue before the CDR3 end, the germline J gene is used to fill in that end. The sample holds other DNA sequences that translate to the same CDR3. This chain uses TRBV13-3 with TRBJ2-5, with D perhaps matching TRBD2 (7 bases). CDR1 and CDR2 (germline): NNHDY, SYVADS. V lost 3 bases and J 2 bases, leaving 7 bases between the germline ends. This CDR3 region has 13 residues. The CDR3 loop is CASSGGAQDTQYF. CDR3 DNA, as far as it was read: TGTGCCAGCAGTGGGGGGGCCCAAGACACCCAGTAC.

This clone was counted a single time. The gene names here belong to mouse. The CDR3 is cut off 1 residue early in the read; its end comes from the germline J gene. This sequence joins TRBV13-2 and TRBJ1-2; no definite D call. V shed 2 bases and J shed 0 bases, with 8 bases lying between them. The CDR3 runs 14 residues. Germline-derived CDR1 and CDR2 are NNHNN and SYGAGS (reference sequence). Partial CDR3 DNA: TGTGCCAGCGGTGAGTGGGGTTCAAACTCCGACTACACC. Protein: CASGEWGSNSDYT. The entire CDR3 reads CASGEWGSNSDYTF.

This clone was counted once. Germline and genes here are mouse. The read ends 1 residue early relative to the CDR3; the germline J gene fills the gap. The chain recombines TRBV1 with TRBJ2-4, with D possibly matching TRBD1 (5 bases). CDR3 size: 14 residues. The germline gives CDR1 NSQYPW, CDR2 LRSPGD (reference sequence). Trimming stripped 0 bases from V and 1 base from J, with 5 bases between. CDR3 DNA, as far as it was read: TGCACCTGCAGTGCAGAACAGGGTCAAAACACCTTGTAC. Protein sequence: CTCSAEQGQNTLY. The complete CDR3 reads CTCSAEQGQNTLYF.

A note on this clone: Mouse gene names apply. Read sequence stops 1 residue before the CDR3 end, and the germline J gene provides the missing end. The chain couples TRBV3 to TRBJ2-5; D uncertain. Germline CDR1 reads SNHLY; CDR2 reads FYNGKV (reference sequence). The V end lost 2 bases, the J end lost 5 bases, and 2 bases lay between the germline ends. The CDR3 is 11 residues long. CDR3 DNA, as far as it was read: TGTGCCAGCAGCTTAACAGACACCCAGTAC. Amino acid sequence: CASSLTDTQY. In full, the CDR3 is CASSLTDTQYF.

Comments on this clone: Gene names are the mouse ones. The CDR3 goes on 1 residue after the read ends, and that part is filled in from the germline J gene. The chain has TRBV2 and TRBJ2-5; perhaps TRBD2 as D (6 bases). The germline gives CDR1 LGHNA, CDR2 YSYQKL. The CDR3 extends over 15 amino acids. The V gene lost 0 bases and the J gene lost 3 bases, with 10 bases spanning the gap. The CDR3 bases that were read are TGTGCCAGCAGCCAAGATGGCTGGGGTCAAGACACCCAGTAC. Translated: CASSQDGWGQDTQY. In full, the CDR3 is CASSQDGWGQDTQYF.

A word on this clone: Gene names refer to mouse genes. The read terminates 1 residue ahead of where the CDR3 ends, so the germline J gene completes it. The chain recombines TRBV13-2 with TRBJ2-5; D remains unclear. The germline V gene encodes CDR1 NNHNN and CDR2 SYGAGS (reference sequence). Trimming removed 5 bases from V and 4 bases from J, with 5 bases in between. The CDR3 consists of 11 residues. The CDR3: CASGSKDTQYF. The covered CDR3 bases are TGTGCCAGCGGGTCTAAAGACACCCAGTAC.

A note on this clone: Gene names follow the mouse nomenclature. Read coverage stops 1 residue before the CDR3 terminus; the germline J gene supplies the remainder. This chain joins TRBV19 and TRBJ1-5; D uncertain. The CDR3 has 13 residues. Trimming removed 2 bases at V and 3 bases at J, with 6 bases between. CDR1 and CDR2 (germline): FNHDT, SITEND (reference sequence). The CDR3 sequence is CASSITPNQAPLF. The sequenced part of the CDR3 DNA is TGTGCCAGCAGTATCACACCCAACCAGGCTCCGCTT.